These 17 T cell receptor beta chains originate from one sample sequenced in a study of blood T cell repertoires in COVID-19 (TCRdb year 2020). Libraries were built with the immunoSEQ multiplex PCR assay. Entries here come from immuneACCESS through TCRdb and include only in-frame sequences with V and J called. Some clones fail to appear in such tables; in the studies checked, an unresolved V gene covers under half of the shortfall, and the cause of the remainder is unknown. The sample profile shows 350,000 to 400,000 clones; 88% of them were found once. 1.2% of the sample goes to the ten largest clones. The source material was PBMCs or T cells enriched from blood (not recorded which). The receptor source for this set is a woman aged 18-30 years who had recovered from COVID-19.

The chain recombines TRBV2 with TRBJ1-1; D is uncertain. The germline V gene has CDR1 SNHLY and CDR2 FYNNEI. Trimming cost V 7 bases and J 4 bases, with 7 bases left between them. CDR3 length equals 11 residues. The CDR3, as DNA: TGTGCCAGCAATCGGGGCACTGAAGCTTTCTTT. Its translation: CASNRGTEAFF. The variable domain in full, with the rest retrieved from reference TRBV2 and TRBJ1-1, is EPEVTQTPSHQVTQMGQEVILRCVPISNHLYFYWYRQILGQKVEFLVSFYNNEISEKSEIFDDQFSVERPDGSNFTLKIRSTKLEDSAMYFCASNRGTEAFFGQGTRLTVV.

Here the CDR3 reads CASSLGQLNQPQHF. CDR3 DNA sequence: TGTGCCAGCAGCCTGGGACAGTTAAATCAGCCCCAGCATTTT. The V gene is TRBV7-2, the J gene TRBJ1-5, with TRBD1 matching over 7 bases. Germline lookup yields CDR1 SGHTA and CDR2 FQGNSA. CDR3 length equals 14 residues. Trimming cost V 5 bases and J 4 bases; bases outside gene matches: 5. Combining the CDR3 with reference TRBV7-2 and TRBJ1-5 gives the whole variable domain GAGVSQSPSNKVTEKGKDVELRCDPISGHTALYWYRQSLGQGLEFLIYFQGNSAPDKSGLPSDRFSAERTGGSVSTLTIQRTQQEDSAVYLCASSLGQLNQPQHFGDGTRLSIL.

J is TRBJ1-2 and V is TRBV3-1 (or the pseudogene TRBV3-2); tentative D call: TRBD1 (5 bases). Germline CDR1 reads LGHDT; CDR2 reads YNNKEL (reference sequence). The CDR3 is 15 amino acids. V lost 1 base to trimming and J lost 4 bases, with 13 bases between them. The CDR3 sequence: CASSQGDTGLYGYTF. DNA of the CDR3: TGTGCCAGCAGCCAAGGGGATACAGGCCTCTATGGCTACACCTTC.

This chain uses TRBV19 with TRBJ1-4; D is perhaps TRBD1 (5 bases). The V gene lost 3 bases and the J gene lost 6 bases, with 14 bases spanning the gap. This CDR3 region has 15 residues. CDR1 and CDR2 (germline): LNHDA, SQIVND (reference sequence). Here the CDR3 DNA reads TGTGCCAGTAGTATCTTAGACAGAGATTATGAAAAACTGTTTTTT. It yields the protein CASSILDRDYEKLFF.

The chain uses TRBV3-1 (or the pseudogene TRBV3-2) and TRBJ2-7; maybe TRBD2 (5 bases). V was shortened by 4 bases and J by 3 bases, with 19 bases between the two germline ends. The V gene's germline CDR1 is LGHDT and CDR2 YNNKEL (reference sequence). The CDR3 consists of 16 residues. The CDR3 spells CASSPPRGKANYEQYF. The CDR3 DNA sequence: TGTGCCAGCAGCCCCCCACGAGGGAAGGCCAACTACGAGCAGTACTTC.

The V call is TRBV6-5, the J call TRBJ2-7, with D possibly TRBD2 on 6 matching bases. The CDR3 has 15 residues. The germline gives CDR1 MNHEY, CDR2 SVGAGI. Trimming shortened V by 1 base and J by 0 bases, and 10 bases separated the two germline ends. The CDR3 spells CASSYYVGGSYEQYF. CDR3 nucleotide sequence: TGTGCCAGCAGTTACTACGTCGGGGGCTCCTACGAGCAGTACTTC.

The rearrangement links TRBV19 to TRBJ2-2, with 7 bases matching TRBD1. J lost 2 bases, V lost 5 bases, and 5 bases had no gene match. Germline V gene data show CDR1 as LNHDA and CDR2 as SQIVND (reference sequence). The CDR3 consists of 15 residues. In DNA, the CDR3 is TGTGCCAGTAGTGTCGACAGGGACAACACCGGGGAGCTGTTTTTT. Translation gives CASSVDRDNTGELFF.

The rearrangement links TRBV18 to TRBJ1-2; 7 bases are shared with TRBD1. Germline V gives CDR1 KGHSH, CDR2 LQKENI. V shed 3 bases, J shed 1 base, and the junction held 8 bases outside the gene matches. This CDR3 has 16 residues. The CDR3 DNA follows: TGTGCCAGCTCACCCCGGGACAGCTTATTTAACTATGGCTACACCTTC. Encoded protein: CASSPRDSLFNYGYTF.

The V call is TRBV5-1, the J call TRBJ1-3; 7 nucleotides align to TRBD1. The germline V gene has CDR1 SGHRS and CDR2 YFSETQ. The CDR3 sequence is 15 residues long. V was pared by 4 bases and J by 0 bases, with 4 bases of the junction left unmatched. The CDR3 sequence is CASSITGDSGNTIYF. The CDR3, as DNA: TGCGCCAGCAGCATCACAGGGGACTCTGGAAACACCATATATTTT. The full variable domain, rest sourced from reference TRBV5-1 and TRBJ1-3, is KAGVTQTPRYLIKTRGQQVTLSCSPISGHRSVSWYQQTPGQGLQFLFEYFSETQRNKGNFPGRFSGRQFSNSRSEMNVSTLELGDSALYLCASSITGDSGNTIYFGEGSWLTVV.

The V and J genes are TRBV18 and TRBJ1-5; 8 bases fit TRBD1. CDR3 length: 16 amino acids. V was clipped by 1 base and J by 6 bases; unmatched bases: 8. Germline V gene data show CDR1 as KGHSH and CDR2 as LQKENI. CDR3 protein: CASSPRPATGAQPQHF. The DNA for the CDR3 is TGTGCCAGCTCACCACGTCCTGCGACAGGGGCTCAGCCCCAGCATTTT.

The chain links TRBV6-5 to TRBJ1-1, with D maybe TRBD1 (6 bases). The CDR3 covers 13 residues. V lost 7 bases and J lost 0, with 9 bases in between. Germline V CDR1 and CDR2: MNHEY, SVGAGI. The CDR3 is CASTRQVNTEAFF. The CDR3 region has the DNA TGTGCCAGCACGCGACAGGTGAACACTGAAGCTTTCTTT.

The CDR3 sequence is CAWSGGGSNQPQHF. The CDR3 DNA follows: TGTGCCTGGTCCGGGGGAGGAAGCAATCAGCCCCAGCATTTT. The chain uses TRBV30 and TRBJ1-5, with a possible D match to TRBD1 (5 bases). Trimming removed 5 bases from V and 1 base from J, with 12 bases in between. Per the germline V gene, CDR1 is GTSNPN and CDR2 is SVGIG (reference sequence). The CDR3 contains 14 residues.

This clone appeared once. The rearrangement links TRBV5-4 to TRBJ1-2, with 9 positions matching TRBD1. V was pared by 5 bases and J by 3 bases, with 5 bases of the junction left unmatched. This CDR3 has 14 residues. Germline loops: CDR1 SGHNT, CDR2 YYREEE (reference sequence). In DNA form, the CDR3 reads TGTGCCAGCAGACAAGGACAGGGGTACTATGGCTACACCTTC. Amino acid sequence: CASRQGQGYYGYTF.

The CDR3 DNA sequence: TGTGCCAGCAGCCCCAGCGGCGTCTATGGCTACACCTTC. It is translated as CASSPSGVYGYTF. The V call is TRBV6-5, the J call TRBJ1-2, with D unclear. CDR1 and CDR2 (germline): MNHEY, SVGAGI. The CDR3 contains 13 residues. Trimming took 6 bases from V and 4 from J, leaving 12 bases between them.

V and J are TRBV18 and TRBJ2-7, with 8 bases fitting TRBD1. The CDR3 is made up of 15 amino acids. In germline, CDR1 is KGHSH, CDR2 LQKENI. The J segment lost 1 base and the V segment lost 4 bases, leaving 6 bases of the junction unmatched. Here the CDR3 DNA reads TGTGCCAGCTCACAAGACAGGGGTGGGTCCTACGAGCAGTACTTC. This gives the protein CASSQDRGGSYEQYF.

This rearrangement joins TRBV5-6 to TRBJ1-2, with D possibly being TRBD1 (6 bases). CDR1 and CDR2 (germline): SGHDT, YYEEEE. V lost 3 bases, J lost 4 bases, and 16 bases lay in between. CDR3 length: 15 amino acids. The CDR3 nucleotides read TGTGCCAGCAGCTCCGTTGGGGGCGTCATCTATGGCTACACCTTC. Protein sequence: CASSSVGGVIYGYTF. The full variable domain, with the rest looked up from reference TRBV5-6 and TRBJ1-2, is DAGVTQSPTHLIKTRGQQVTLRCSPKSGHDTVSWYQQALGQGPQFIFQYYEEEERQRGNFPDRFSGHQFPNYSSELNVNALLLGDSALYLCASSSVGGVIYGYTFGSGTRLTVV.

The rearrangement uses TRBV9 and TRBJ1-2, with 10 bases aligning to TRBD1. With V trimmed by 3 bases and J by 6 bases, 2 bases remained unmatched. The CDR3 has 13 amino acids. Germline CDR1 SGDLS, CDR2 YYNGEE. As DNA, the CDR3 is TGTGCCAGCAGCGCCGGGACAGGGGATGGCTACACCTTC. Amino acids: CASSAGTGDGYTF.